This T cell receptor (beta chain) was identified in a study of cytomegalovirus exposure and HLA in healthy donors. Notes on the study in general: A missense DCLRE1C variant was associated with V- and J-gene trimming of TCR beta chains in a later analysis, and an independent cohort replicated the association. Other equally common chains were less clonally expanded than HLA-associated TCR beta chains, a later analysis showed.

The PCR employed 60 Vbeta primers together with 13 Jbeta primers. The data were produced by immunoSEQ multiplex PCR, yet TCRdb's version contains in-frame clones alone and is incomplete. Of around 130,000 clones in the sample, roughly three quarters are singletons; the top ten hold 1.5% to 2%. A word on this clone: What it binds is unknown.

CDR1 SGHVS and CDR2 FNYEAQ come from the germline V gene. The ends were cut back, 2 bases at V and 4 bases at J, with 3 bases in the middle. The CDR3 has 12 amino acids. The receptor comes from a woman younger than 45 in good health and CMV-seronegative. The chain carries TRBV7-6 and TRBJ1-3; D gene ambiguous. Sequenced input: PBMCs. This CDR3 reads CASSLIGNTIYF. DNA of the CDR3: TGTGCCAGCAGCTTAATAGGAAACACCATATATTTT.